This T cell receptor beta chain was obtained from a study of blood T cell repertoires in COVID-19. Germline CDR1 and CDR2: SGDLS and YYNGEE. The CDR3 runs to 16 residues. V dropped 3 bases and J dropped 0; count of bases not matched to a gene: 7. Here immunoSEQ multiplex PCR was the method, and the copy in TCRdb shows in-frame clones only, minus some. This table has roughly 260,000 clones, 80% to 90% appearing once. This chain uses TRBV9 with TRBJ2-3; 7 bases map to TRBD1. The sequenced sample was peripheral blood. This sequence was found in a woman aged 40 to 55 with acute or convalescent COVID-19. CDR3 nucleotides: TGTGCCAGCAGCGGCCGGACAGGTGCTAGCACAGATACGCAGTATTTT. As protein: CASSGRTGASTDTQYF. The variable domain in full, completed from reference TRBV9 and TRBJ2-3, reads DSGVTQTPKHLITATGQRVTLRCSPRSGDLSVYWYQQSLDQGLQFLIQYYNGEERAKGNILERFSAQQFPDLHSELNLSSLELGDSALYFCASSGRTGASTDTQYFGPGTRLTVL.